This T cell receptor (beta chain) appears in the sequencing data of a study of blood T cell repertoires in COVID-19. Germline assignment: CDR1 LGHNA and CDR2 YSLEER. The CDR3 has 16 residues. Between the trimmed V and J ends, which lost 0 bases and 4 bases, there was a span of 12 bases. Here immunoSEQ multiplex PCR was the method, and the copy in TCRdb shows in-frame clones only, minus some. The profile covers under 200,000 clones, with under 85% appearing a single time and around 12% taken by the ten largest. Participants' reported clinical history set cohort assignment. Donors in Cohort 3 who had recovered were those with two negative PCRs, healthcare professional clearance, or resolution of their symptoms.

V gene TRBV4-3 combines with J gene TRBJ1-4; a possible D gene is TRBD1 (6 bases). Sequencing was performed on PBMCs or T cells enriched from blood (not recorded which). The TCR comes from a man aged 50-59 years who had recovered from COVID-19. CDR3 sequence: CASSQELGTLNEKLFF. The CDR3 nucleotides read TGCGCCAGCAGCCAAGAACTCGGGACACTTAATGAAAAACTGTTTTTT.